Below, 11 T cell receptor beta chains from the same sample are listed, as sequenced in a study of blood T cells in healthy people across ages. With a J-beta primer mix and a sample-barcoded 5' primer, a second PCR ran about 7 to 12 cycles. One entry per CDR3 protein, called by TCRdb with MiXCR from the 5' RACE reads. The profile shows 700,000 or so distinct CDR3 sequences, 40% to 45% of them singletons. The sample comprised blood. These receptors all stem from a man older than 75 in good health.

The V and J genes are TRBV24-1 and TRBJ2-3, with D possibly TRBD1 on 6 matching bases. CDR3 length: 16 residues. CDR1 and CDR2 from the germline V gene are KGHDR and SFDVKD. With 6 bases removed from V and 2 bases from J, the gap between germline ends came to 17 bases. This CDR3 reads CATSPTGTPHTDTQYF. The CDR3 DNA sequence: TGTGCCACCAGTCCTACCGGGACACCACACACAGATACGCAGTATTTT.

This clonotype has more than one count but fewer than ten. A clone one base away is much larger, so this may be a read error. This rearrangement joins TRBV5-1 to TRBJ2-7; 9 nucleotides agree with TRBD1. Germline CDR1 reads SGHRS; CDR2 reads YFSETQ. This CDR3 is 14 amino acids long. CDR3 sequence reads: CASSYGQGRNERYF. Written as DNA, the CDR3 is TGCGCCAGCAGTTACGGACAGGGGAGGAACGAGCGGTACTTC.

The gene calls are TRBV5-5 and TRBJ2-1; 8 positions match TRBD1. The end of the DNA aligns better with TRBJ2-7, so the J call may be wrong. Germline V lookup: CDR1 SGHKS, CDR2 YYEKEE (reference sequence). The CDR3 has 14 amino acids. This CDR3 reads CASSAPGQVNEQYF. The CDR3 DNA reads TGTGCCAGCAGCGCACCGGGACAGGTGAATGAGCAGTACTTC.

This clonotype has more than one count but fewer than ten. This chain connects TRBV20-1 to TRBJ2-7; TRBD1 is a possible D gene (5 bases). The V end lost 3 bases, the J end lost 1 base, and 13 bases lay between the germline ends. The CDR3 length is 14 residues. Germline V gene sequence: CDR1 DFQATT, CDR2 SNEGSKA (reference sequence). This CDR3 is CSARLPRGSYEQYF. CDR3 coding DNA: TGCAGTGCTAGGTTACCTAGGGGTTCCTACGAGCAGTACTTC.

This clonotype occurred a few times. The chain couples TRBV5-1 to TRBJ2-3, with D possibly TRBD2 on 5 matching bases. The V end lost 4 bases, the J end lost 0 bases, and 12 bases lay between the germline ends. This CDR3 is built from 15 residues. CDR1 is SGHRS and CDR2 is YFSETQ in the germline V gene. CDR3 loop: CASSRLSGSTDTQYF. CDR3 nucleotides: TGCGCCAGCAGCCGATTAAGCGGTAGCACAGATACGCAGTATTTT.

The chain carries TRBV20-1 and TRBJ2-3; TRBD1 is a possible D gene (5 bases). The germline gives CDR1 DFQATT, CDR2 SNEGSKA (reference sequence). The CDR3 spans 16 residues. Trimming removed 3 bases at V and 4 bases at J, with 20 bases between. The CDR3 DNA reads as TGCAGTGCTAGGGACCCTGCGGAAGGGGCGTCAGATACGCAGTATTTT. This sequence encodes CSARDPAEGASDTQYF.

The chain is built from TRBV25-1 and TRBJ2-3; 11 nucleotides match TRBD1. The length of the CDR3 is 14 residues. Germline assignment: CDR1 MGHDK and CDR2 SYGVNS. With 5 bases clipped from V and 9 bases from J, the junction kept 7 bases outside the gene matches. The CDR3 region has the DNA TGTGCCAGCAGTCCCCCCGGGACAGGGGGGACGCAGTATTTT. This translates into CASSPPGTGGTQYF. Using reference TRBV25-1 and TRBJ2-3 for the parts outside the CDR3, the full variable domain is EADIYQTPRYLVIGTGKKITLECSQTMGHDKMYWYQQDPGMELHLIHYSYGVNSTEKGDLSSESTVSRIRTEHFPLTLESARPSHTSQYLCASSPPGTGGTQYFGPGTRLTVL.

Points on this clonotype: The junction does not match germline at one end; this may be a read error. The CDR3 is CASSQSRTGGFTDTQYF. In DNA, the CDR3 is TGTGCCAGCAGCCAATCTAGGACAGGGGGGTTCACAGATACGCAGTATTTT. V is TRBV4-1 and J is TRBJ2-3; 10 bases line up with TRBD1. The V gene's germline CDR1 is MGHRA and CDR2 YSYEKL. The CDR3 is made up of 17 amino acids.

This chain connects TRBV30 to TRBJ2-3; TRBD2 matches 7 bases. The germline V gene has CDR1 GTSNPN and CDR2 SVGIG (reference sequence). The CDR3 loop spans 16 amino acids. V gave up 3 bases and J gave up 6 bases; unmatched junction bases: 15. CDR3 sequence reads: CAWSRRAGGREDTQYF. The CDR3 DNA reads as TGTGCCTGGAGCCGTAGAGCCGGCGGGAGAGAGGATACGCAGTATTTT. Filled out from reference TRBV30 and TRBJ2-3, the complete variable domain reads SQTIHQWPATLVQPVGSPLSLECTVEGTSNPNLYWYRQAAGRGLQLLFYSVGIGQISSEVPQNLSASRPQDRQFILSSKKLLLSDSGFYLCAWSRRAGGREDTQYFGPGTRLTVL.

The J gene is TRBJ2-7, the V gene TRBV20-1, with 7 nucleotides matching TRBD2. CDR3 size: 13 residues. In germline, CDR1 is DFQATT, CDR2 SNEGSKA (reference sequence). J gave up 6 bases and V 5 bases, and 10 bases lay outside the gene matches. The CDR3 DNA reads TGCAGTGCTCGCGCGGGGGTGCGCCTCGAGCAGTACTTC. Amino acid sequence: CSARAGVRLEQYF.

J is TRBJ2-4 and V is TRBV11-2, with D possibly TRBD2 on 6 matching bases. This CDR3 has 15 amino acids. CDR1 and CDR2 (germline): SGHAT, FQNNGV. Between the trimmed V and J ends, which lost 4 bases and 0 bases, there was a span of 10 bases. The CDR3 nucleotides read TGTGCCAGCAGCTCCGATAGCGGAGCCAAAAACATTCAGTACTTC. Translating gives CASSSDSGAKNIQYF.